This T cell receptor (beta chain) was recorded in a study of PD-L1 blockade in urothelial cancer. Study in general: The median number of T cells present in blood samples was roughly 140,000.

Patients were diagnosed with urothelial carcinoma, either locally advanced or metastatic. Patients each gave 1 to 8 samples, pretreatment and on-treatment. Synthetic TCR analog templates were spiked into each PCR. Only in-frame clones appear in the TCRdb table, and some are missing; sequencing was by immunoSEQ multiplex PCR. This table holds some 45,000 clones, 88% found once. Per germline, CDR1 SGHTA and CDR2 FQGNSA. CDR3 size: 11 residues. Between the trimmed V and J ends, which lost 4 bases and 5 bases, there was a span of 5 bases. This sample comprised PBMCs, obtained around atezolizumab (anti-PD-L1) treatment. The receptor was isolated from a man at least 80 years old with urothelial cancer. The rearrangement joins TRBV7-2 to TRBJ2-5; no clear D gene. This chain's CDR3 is CASSSRETQYF. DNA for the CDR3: TGTGCCAGCAGCTCGCGGGAGACCCAGTACTTC.